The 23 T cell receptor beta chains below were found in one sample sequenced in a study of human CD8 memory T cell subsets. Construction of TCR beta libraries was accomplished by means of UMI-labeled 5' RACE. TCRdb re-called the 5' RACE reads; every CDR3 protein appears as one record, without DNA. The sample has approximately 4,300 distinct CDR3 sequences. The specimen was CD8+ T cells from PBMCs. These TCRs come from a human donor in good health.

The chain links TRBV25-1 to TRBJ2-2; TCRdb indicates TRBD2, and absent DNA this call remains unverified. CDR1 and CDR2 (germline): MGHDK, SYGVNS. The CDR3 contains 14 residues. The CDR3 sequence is CASSPAVDTGELFF.

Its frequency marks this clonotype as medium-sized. The CDR3 loop reads CSARAGAANEKLFF. This chain uses TRBV20-1 with TRBJ1-4. This CDR3 spans 14 amino acids. CDR1 is DFQATT and CDR2 is SNEGSKA in the germline V gene (reference sequence).

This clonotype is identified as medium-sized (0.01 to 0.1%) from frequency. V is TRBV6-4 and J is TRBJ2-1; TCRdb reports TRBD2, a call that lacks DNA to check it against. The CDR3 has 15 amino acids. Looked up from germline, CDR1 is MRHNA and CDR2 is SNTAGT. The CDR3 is CASSDSAGGGDEQFF.

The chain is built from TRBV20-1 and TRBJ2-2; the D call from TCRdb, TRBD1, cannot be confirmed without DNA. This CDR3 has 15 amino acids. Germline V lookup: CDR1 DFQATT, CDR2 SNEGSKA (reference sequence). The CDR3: CSASEGQGDHGELFF.

CDR3 loop: CSARPPGQDYEQYF. The V gene is TRBV20-1, the J gene TRBJ2-7; TCRdb designates TRBD1, a call that cannot be tested without DNA. CDR1 is DFQATT, CDR2 SNEGSKA, per germline (reference sequence). The CDR3 covers 14 residues.

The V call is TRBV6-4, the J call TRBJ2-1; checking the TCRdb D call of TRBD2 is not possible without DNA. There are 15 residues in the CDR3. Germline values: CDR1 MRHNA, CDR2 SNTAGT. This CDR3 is CASNSGTSGIGEQFF.

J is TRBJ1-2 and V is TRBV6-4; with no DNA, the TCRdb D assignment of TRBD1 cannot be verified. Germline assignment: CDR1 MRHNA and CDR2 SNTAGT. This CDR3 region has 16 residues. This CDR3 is CASSDSAGTGTNGYTF.

The CDR3 here is CASSLSEAVSTDTQYF. The V gene is TRBV27, the J gene TRBJ2-3. This CDR3 has 16 amino acids. Germline loops: CDR1 MNHEY, CDR2 SMNVEV (reference sequence).

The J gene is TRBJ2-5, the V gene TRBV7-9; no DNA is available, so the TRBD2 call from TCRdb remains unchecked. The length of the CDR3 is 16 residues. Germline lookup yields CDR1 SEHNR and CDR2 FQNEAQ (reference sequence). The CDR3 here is CASSPRTSGRQETQYF.

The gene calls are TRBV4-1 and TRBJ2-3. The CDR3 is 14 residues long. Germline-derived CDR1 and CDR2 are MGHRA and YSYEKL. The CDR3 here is CASSQVLAGDTQYF.

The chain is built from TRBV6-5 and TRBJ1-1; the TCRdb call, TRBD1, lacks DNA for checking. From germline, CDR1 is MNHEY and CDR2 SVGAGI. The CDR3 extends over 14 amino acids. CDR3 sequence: CASSPDSLNTEAFF.

The CDR3 loop is CASSKTRWETQYF. The V call is TRBV21-1, the J call TRBJ2-5; TCRdb proposes TRBD2, but this gene call is untestable without DNA. TRBV21-1 is assigned pseudogene status. CDR3 length: 13 amino acids.

The CDR3 loop is CSATTGDPYEQYF. This rearrangement joins TRBV20-1 to TRBJ2-7; TCRdb's D call of TRBD1 is untestable without DNA. In germline, CDR1 is DFQATT, CDR2 SNEGSKA (reference sequence). CDR3 length: 13 amino acids.

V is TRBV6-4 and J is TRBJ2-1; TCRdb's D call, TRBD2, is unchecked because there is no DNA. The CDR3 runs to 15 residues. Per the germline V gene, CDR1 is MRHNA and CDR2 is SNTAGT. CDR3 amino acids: CASSDSTSGVDEQFF.

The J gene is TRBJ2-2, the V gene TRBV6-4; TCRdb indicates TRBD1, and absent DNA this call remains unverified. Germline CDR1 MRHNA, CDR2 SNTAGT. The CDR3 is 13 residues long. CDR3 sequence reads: CASSMTGTGELFF.

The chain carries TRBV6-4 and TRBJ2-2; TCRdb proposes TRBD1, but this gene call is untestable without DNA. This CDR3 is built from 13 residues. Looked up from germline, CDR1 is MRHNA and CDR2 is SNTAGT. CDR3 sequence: CASSPGDTGELFF.

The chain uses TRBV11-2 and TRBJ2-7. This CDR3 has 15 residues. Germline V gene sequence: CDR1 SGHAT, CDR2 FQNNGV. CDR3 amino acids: CASSLDSRDLYEQYF.

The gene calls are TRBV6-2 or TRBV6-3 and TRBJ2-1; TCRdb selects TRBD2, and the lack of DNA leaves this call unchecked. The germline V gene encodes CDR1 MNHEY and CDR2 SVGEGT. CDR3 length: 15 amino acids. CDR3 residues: CASSWLGLNYNEQFF.

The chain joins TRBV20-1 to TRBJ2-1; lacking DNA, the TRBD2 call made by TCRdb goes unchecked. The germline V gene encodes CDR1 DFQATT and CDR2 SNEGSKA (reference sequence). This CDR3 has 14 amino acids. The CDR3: CSAKERGDMGEQFF.

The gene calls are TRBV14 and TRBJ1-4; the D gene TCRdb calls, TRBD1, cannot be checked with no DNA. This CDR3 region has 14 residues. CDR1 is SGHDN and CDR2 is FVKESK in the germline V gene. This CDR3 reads CASSQFLGEEKLFF. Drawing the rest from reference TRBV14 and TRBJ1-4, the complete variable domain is EAGVTQFPSHSVIEKGQTVTLRCDPISGHDNLYWYRRVMGKEIKFLLHFVKESKQDESGMPNNRFLAERTGGTYSTLKVQPAELEDSGVYFCASSQFLGEEKLFFGSGTQLSVL.

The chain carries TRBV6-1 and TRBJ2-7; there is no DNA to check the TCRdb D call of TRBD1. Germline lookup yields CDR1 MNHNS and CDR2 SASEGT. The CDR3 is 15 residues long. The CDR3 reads CASSVTGTSSYEQYF.

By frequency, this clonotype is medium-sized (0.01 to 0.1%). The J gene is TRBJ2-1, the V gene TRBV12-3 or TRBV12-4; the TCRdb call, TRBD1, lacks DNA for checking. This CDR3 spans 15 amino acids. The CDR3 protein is CASSTNDRVYHEQFF.

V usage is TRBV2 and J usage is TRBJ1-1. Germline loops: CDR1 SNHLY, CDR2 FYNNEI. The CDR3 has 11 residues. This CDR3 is CASKVGLEAFF. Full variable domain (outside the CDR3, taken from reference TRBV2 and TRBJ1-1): EPEVTQTPSHQVTQMGQEVILRCVPISNHLYFYWYRQILGQKVEFLVSFYNNEISEKSEIFDDQFSVERPDGSNFTLKIRSTKLEDSAMYFCASKVGLEAFFGQGTRLTVV.